This T cell receptor beta chain appears in the sequencing data of a study of control samples from healthy donors and cancer patients. Libraries were prepared by immunoSEQ multiplex PCR; TCRdb keeps only in-frame clonotypes and omits some of them. This repertoire shows 65,000 to 85,000 clones, around nine tenths found once; its top ten account for approximately 8.8%. The source material was PBMCs. The clonotype originates from a woman between 50 and 59 years old with colorectal cancer.

CDR3: CASGSLGLDTQYF. CDR3 in DNA: TGTGCCAGCGGATCCCTTGGGCTAGATACGCAGTATTTT. The J gene is TRBJ2-3, the V gene TRBV27; D is unclear. V lost 8 bases and J lost 5, with 14 bases in between. The CDR3 is made up of 13 amino acids. Germline V gives CDR1 MNHEY, CDR2 SMNVEV (reference sequence).